This T cell receptor beta chain emerged from a study of cytomegalovirus exposure and HLA in healthy donors. Study-wide results and caveats: According to a later analysis, donors in an Asian-associated ancestry cluster reportedly had fewer N-insertions than the roughly 720-donor mean.

The CDR3 is made up of 16 amino acids. The germline V and J ends were trimmed by 4 bases and 5 bases, with 18 bases remaining between them. The germline gives CDR1 SGHRS, CDR2 YFSETQ. In regard to this clone: The antigen remains undetermined.

Primers: 60 Vbeta forward and 13 Jbeta reverse. Sequencing was performed with immunoSEQ multiplex PCR; in TCRdb, only in-frame clones are kept and a portion is missing. Among roughly 92,000 clones listed, around 80% were seen once. Sequenced material: PBMCs. V is TRBV5-1 and J is TRBJ2-2, with D perhaps TRBD2 (6 bases). This TCR was sampled from a woman between 50 and 59 years old in good health and CMV-seropositive. The CDR3 DNA reads as TGCGCCAGCAGCCCGCCCTACGGGAGCTTGACCGGGGAGCTGTTTTTT. It is translated as CASSPPYGSLTGELFF. The variable domain in full, completed from reference TRBV5-1 and TRBJ2-2, reads KAGVTQTPRYLIKTRGQQVTLSCSPISGHRSVSWYQQTPGQGLQFLFEYFSETQRNKGNFPGRFSGRQFSNSRSEMNVSTLELGDSALYLCASSPPYGSLTGELFFGEGSRLTVL.